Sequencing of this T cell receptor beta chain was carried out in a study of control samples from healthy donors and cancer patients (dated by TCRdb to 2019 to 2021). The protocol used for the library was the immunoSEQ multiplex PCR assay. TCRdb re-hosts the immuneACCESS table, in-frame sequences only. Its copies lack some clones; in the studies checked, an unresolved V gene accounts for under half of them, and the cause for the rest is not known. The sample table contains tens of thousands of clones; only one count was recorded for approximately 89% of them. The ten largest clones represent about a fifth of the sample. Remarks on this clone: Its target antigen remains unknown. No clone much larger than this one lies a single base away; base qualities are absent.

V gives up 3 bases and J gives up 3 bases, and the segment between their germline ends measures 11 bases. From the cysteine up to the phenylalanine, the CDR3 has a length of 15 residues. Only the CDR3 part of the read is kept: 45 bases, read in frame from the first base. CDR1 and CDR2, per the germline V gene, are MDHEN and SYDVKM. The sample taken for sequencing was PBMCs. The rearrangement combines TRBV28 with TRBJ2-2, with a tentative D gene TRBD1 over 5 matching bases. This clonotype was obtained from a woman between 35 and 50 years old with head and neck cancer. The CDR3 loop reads CASSFDSPHTGELFF. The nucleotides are TGTGCCAGCAGTTTCGACAGCCCCCACACCGGGGAGCTGTTTTTT. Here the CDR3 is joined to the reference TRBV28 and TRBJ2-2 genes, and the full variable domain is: DVKVTQSSRYLVKRTGEKVFLECVQDMDHENMFWYRQDPGLGLRLIYFSYDVKMKEKGDIPEGYSVSREKKERFSLILESASTNQTSMYLCASSFDSPHTGELFFGEGSRLTVL.